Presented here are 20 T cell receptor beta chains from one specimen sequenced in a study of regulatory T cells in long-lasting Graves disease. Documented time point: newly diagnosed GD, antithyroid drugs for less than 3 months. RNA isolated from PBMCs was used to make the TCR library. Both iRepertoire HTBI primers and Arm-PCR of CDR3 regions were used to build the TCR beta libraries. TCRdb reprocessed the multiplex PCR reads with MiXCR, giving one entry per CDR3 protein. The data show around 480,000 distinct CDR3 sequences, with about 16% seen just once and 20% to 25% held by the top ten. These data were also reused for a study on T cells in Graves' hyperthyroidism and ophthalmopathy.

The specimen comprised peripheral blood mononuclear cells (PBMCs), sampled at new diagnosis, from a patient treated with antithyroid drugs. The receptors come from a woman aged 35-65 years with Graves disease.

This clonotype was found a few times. As DNA, the CDR3 is TGTGCCAGTAGTATTGGGCCGGGGGCGGAATACGAGCAGTACTTC. It translates to CASSIGPGAEYEQYF. The V gene is TRBV19, the J gene TRBJ2-7; D possibly uses TRBD1 or TRBD2 (6 bases each). Germline-derived CDR1 and CDR2 are LNHDA and SQIVND (reference sequence). The V end was cut by 3 bases, the J end by 4 bases, with 16 bases between. There are 15 residues in the CDR3.

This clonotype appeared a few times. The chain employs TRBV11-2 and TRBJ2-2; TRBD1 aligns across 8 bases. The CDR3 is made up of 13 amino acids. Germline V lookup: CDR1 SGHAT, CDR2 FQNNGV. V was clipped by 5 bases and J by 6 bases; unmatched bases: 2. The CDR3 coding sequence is TGTGCCAGCAGCAACAGGGGGTCCGGGGAGCTGTTTTTT. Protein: CASSNRGSGELFF.

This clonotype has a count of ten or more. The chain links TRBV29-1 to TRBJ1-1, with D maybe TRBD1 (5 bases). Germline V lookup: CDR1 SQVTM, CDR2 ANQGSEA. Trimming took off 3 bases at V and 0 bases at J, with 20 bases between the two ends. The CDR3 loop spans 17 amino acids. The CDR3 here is CSVDPRGGTFMNTEAFF. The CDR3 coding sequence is TGCAGCGTTGACCCCCGGGGGGGAACCTTTATGAACACTGAAGCTTTCTTT.

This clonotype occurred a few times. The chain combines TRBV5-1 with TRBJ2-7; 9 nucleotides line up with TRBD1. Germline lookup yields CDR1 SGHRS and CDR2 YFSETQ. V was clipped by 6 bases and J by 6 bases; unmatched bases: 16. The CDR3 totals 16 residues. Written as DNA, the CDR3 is TGCGCCAGCACAAAAAACCCCTTCCAGGGACAGGGCGAGCAGTACTTC. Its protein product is CASTKNPFQGQGEQYF.

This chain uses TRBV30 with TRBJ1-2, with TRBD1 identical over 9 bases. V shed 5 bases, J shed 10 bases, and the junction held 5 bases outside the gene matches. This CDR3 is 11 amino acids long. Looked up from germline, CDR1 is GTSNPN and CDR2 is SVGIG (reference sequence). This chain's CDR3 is CAWGTGLDYTF. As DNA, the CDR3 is TGTGCCTGGGGGACAGGGCTTGACTACACCTTC.

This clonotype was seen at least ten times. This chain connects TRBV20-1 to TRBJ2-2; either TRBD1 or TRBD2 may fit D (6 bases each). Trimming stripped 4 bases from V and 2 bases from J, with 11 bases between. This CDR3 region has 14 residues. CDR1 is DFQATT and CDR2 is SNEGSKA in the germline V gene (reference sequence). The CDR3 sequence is CSATGAPNTGELFF. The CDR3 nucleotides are TGCAGTGCTACGGGGGCTCCTAACACCGGGGAGCTGTTTTTT.

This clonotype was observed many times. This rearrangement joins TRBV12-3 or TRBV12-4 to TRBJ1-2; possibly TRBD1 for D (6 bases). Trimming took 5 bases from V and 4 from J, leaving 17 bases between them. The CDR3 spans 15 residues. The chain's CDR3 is CASSPTDSGIYGYTF. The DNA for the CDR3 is TGTGCCAGCAGTCCCACGGACAGCGGGATCTATGGCTACACCTTC.

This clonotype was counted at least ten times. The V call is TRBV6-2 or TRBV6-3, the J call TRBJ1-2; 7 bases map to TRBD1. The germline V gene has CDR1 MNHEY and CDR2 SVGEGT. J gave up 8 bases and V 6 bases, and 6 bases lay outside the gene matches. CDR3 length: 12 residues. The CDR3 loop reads CASRTGQRGYTF. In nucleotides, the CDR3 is TGTGCCAGCAGAACGGGACAGAGAGGCTACACCTTC.

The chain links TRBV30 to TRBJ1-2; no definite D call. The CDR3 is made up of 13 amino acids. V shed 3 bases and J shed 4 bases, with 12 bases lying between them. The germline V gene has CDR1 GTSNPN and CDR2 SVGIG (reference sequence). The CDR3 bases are TGTGCCTGGAGCGTCTTATCCCGCTATGGCTACACCTTC. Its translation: CAWSVLSRYGYTF.

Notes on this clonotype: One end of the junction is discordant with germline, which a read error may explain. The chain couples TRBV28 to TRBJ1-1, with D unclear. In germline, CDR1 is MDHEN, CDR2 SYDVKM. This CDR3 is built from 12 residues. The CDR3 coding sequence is TGTGCCAGCAGCCTCGACCGCACTGAAGTTTTCTTT. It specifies CASSLDRTEVFF.

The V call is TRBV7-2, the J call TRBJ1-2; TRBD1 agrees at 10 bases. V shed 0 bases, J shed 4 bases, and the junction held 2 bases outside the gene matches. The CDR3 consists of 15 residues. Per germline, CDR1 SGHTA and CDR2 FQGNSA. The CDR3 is CASSLAGTGVYGYTF. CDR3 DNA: TGTGCCAGCAGCTTAGCCGGGACAGGGGTCTATGGCTACACCTTC.

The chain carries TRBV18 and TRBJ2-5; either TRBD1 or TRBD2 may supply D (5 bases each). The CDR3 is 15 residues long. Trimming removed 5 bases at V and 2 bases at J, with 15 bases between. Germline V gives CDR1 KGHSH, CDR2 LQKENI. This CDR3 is CASSLPGTPQETQYF. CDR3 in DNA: TGTGCCAGCTCATTACCCGGGACGCCACAAGAGACCCAGTACTTC.

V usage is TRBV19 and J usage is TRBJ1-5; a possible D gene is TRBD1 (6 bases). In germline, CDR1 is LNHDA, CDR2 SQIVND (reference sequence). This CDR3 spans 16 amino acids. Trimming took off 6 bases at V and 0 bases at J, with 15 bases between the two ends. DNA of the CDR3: TGTGCCAGTAGACAGGGTAGGGATTATAGCAATCAGCCCCAGCATTTT. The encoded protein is CASRQGRDYSNQPQHF.

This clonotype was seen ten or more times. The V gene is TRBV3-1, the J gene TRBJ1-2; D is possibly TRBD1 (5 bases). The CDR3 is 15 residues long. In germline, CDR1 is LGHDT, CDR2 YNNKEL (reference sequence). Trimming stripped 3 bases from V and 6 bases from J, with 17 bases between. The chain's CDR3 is CASSHLEAGRHGYTF. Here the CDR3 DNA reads TGTGCCAGCAGCCACCTAGAAGCAGGGCGGCATGGCTACACCTTC. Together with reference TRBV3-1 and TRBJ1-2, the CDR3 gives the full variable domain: DTAVSQTPKYLVTQMGNDKSIKCEQNLGHDTMYWYKQDSKKFLKIMFSYNNKELIINETVPNRFSPKSPDKAHLNLHINSLELGDSAVYFCASSHLEAGRHGYTFGSGTRLTVV.

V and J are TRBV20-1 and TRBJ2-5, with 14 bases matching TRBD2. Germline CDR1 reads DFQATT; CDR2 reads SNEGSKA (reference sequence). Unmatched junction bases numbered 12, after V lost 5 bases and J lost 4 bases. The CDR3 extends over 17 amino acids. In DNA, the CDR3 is TGCAGTGCTTGGACTAGCGGGGGGTCCCAGGGTAGAGAGACCCAGTACTTC. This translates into CSAWTSGGSQGRETQYF.

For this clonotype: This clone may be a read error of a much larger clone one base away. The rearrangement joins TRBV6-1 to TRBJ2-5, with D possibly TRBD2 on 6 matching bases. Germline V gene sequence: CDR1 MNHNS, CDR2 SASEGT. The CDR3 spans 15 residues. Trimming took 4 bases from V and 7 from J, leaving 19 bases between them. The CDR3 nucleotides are TGTGCCAGCAGTGCCCGGGACTCGCCCCCAGGGACCCAGTACTTC. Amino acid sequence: CASSARDSPPGTQYF.

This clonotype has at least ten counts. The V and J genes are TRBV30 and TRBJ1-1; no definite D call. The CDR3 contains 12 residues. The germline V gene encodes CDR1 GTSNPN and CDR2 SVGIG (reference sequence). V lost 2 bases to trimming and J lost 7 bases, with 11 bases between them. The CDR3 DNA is TGTGCCTGGAGTAAGCCCCCTCATGAAGCTTTCTTT. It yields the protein CAWSKPPHEAFF.

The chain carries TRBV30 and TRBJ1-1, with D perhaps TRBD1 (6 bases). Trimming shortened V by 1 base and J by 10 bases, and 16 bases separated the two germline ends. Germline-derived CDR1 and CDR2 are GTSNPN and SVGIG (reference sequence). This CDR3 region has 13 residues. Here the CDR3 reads CAWSAGGASRAFF. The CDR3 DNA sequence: TGTGCCTGGAGTGCGGGGGGGGCCAGTCGAGCTTTCTTT. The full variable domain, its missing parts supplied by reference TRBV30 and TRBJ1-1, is SQTIHQWPATLVQPVGSPLSLECTVEGTSNPNLYWYRQAAGRGLQLLFYSVGIGQISSEVPQNLSASRPQDRQFILSSKKLLLSDSGFYLCAWSAGGASRAFFGQGTRLTVV.

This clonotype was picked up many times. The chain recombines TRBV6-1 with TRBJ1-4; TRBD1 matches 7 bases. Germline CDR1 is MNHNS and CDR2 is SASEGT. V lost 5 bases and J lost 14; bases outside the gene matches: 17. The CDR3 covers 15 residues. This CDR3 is CASSTPQGQHSRLFF. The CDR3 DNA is TGTGCCAGCAGTACACCTCAGGGACAGCACTCTAGGCTGTTTTTT.

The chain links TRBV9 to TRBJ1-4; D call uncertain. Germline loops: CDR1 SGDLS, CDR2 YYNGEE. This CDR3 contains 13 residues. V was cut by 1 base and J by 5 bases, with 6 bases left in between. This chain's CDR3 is CASSVRPNEKLFF. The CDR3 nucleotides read TGTGCCAGCAGCGTACGACCCAATGAAAAACTGTTTTTT.